The sequence of this T cell receptor beta chain was determined in a study of cytomegalovirus exposure and HLA in healthy donors. General study results and limits: Roughly uniform depth of sequencing across donors was assumed in presence/absence analyses. More than 15,000 TCR beta sequences were associated with HLA alleles at 0.05 false discovery rate in a later analysis. Later analysis showed most CMV-associated TCR beta chains appearing HLA-restricted.

As regards this clone: Its antigen is as yet unknown.

13 Jbeta primers and 60 Vbeta primers were used for the PCR. Some clones are missing from TCRdb's copy, which holds only in-frame ones; the method was immunoSEQ multiplex PCR. This repertoire shows about 150,000 clones, roughly 84% found once; its top ten account for 1.9%. The length of the CDR3 is 14 residues. V was clipped by 4 bases and J by 0 bases, with 10 bases between them. Germline V CDR1 and CDR2: SGHRS, YFSETQ. The sequencing sample was made of PBMCs. The origin of this receptor is a man between 18 and 35 years old in good health and CMV-seronegative. This rearrangement joins TRBV5-1 to TRBJ1-2; D is undetermined. The chain's CDR3 is CASSPDTANYGYTF. For the CDR3, the DNA is TGCGCCAGCAGCCCCGATACAGCTAACTATGGCTACACCTTC.